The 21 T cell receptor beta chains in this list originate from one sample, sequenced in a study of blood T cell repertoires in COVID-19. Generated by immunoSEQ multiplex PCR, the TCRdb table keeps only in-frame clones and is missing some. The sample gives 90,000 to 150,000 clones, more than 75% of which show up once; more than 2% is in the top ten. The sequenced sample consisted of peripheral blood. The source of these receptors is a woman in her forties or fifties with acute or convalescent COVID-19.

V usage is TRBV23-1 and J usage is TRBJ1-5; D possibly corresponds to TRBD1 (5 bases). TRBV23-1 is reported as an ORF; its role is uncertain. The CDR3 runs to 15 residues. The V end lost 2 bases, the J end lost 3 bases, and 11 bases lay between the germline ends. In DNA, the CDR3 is TGCGCCAGCAGTCAAACCAGACAGCTCAATCAGCCCCAGCATTTT. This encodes CASSQTRQLNQPQHF.

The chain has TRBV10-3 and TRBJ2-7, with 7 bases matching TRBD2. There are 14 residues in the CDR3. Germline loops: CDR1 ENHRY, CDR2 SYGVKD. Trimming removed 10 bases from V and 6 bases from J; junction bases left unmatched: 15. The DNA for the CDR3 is TGTGCCACCCTGCCCCGACTAGCAACCCCCGAGCAGTACTTC. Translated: CATLPRLATPEQYF.

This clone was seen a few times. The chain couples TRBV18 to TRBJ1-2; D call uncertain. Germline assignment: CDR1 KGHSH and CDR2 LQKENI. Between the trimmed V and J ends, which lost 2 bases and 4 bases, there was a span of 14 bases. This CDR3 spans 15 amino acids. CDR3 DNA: TGTGCCAGCTCACCAGCTGTTCGGGCGGGCTATGGCTACACCTTC. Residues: CASSPAVRAGYGYTF. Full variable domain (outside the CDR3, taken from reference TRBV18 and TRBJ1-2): NAGVMQNPRHLVRRRGQEARLRCSPMKGHSHVYWYRQLPEEGLKFMVYLQKENIIDESGMPKERFSAEFPKEGPSILRIQQVVRGDSAAYFCASSPAVRAGYGYTFGSGTRLTVV.

The CDR3 sequence: CATSKEVAGAENTEAFF. CDR3 nucleotides: TGTGCCACCAGCAAAGAAGTTGCGGGGGCGGAAAACACTGAAGCTTTCTTT. The rearrangement joins TRBV15 to TRBJ1-1; possible D gene TRBD1, 6 bases. The length of the CDR3 is 17 residues. Between the trimmed V and J ends, which lost 4 bases and 2 bases, there was a span of 20 bases. Germline V gene sequence: CDR1 LNHNV, CDR2 YYDKDF (reference sequence).

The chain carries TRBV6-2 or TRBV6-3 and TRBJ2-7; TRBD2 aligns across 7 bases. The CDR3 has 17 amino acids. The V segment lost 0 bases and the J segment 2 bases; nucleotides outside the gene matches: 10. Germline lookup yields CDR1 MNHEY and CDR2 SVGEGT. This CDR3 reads CASSYSPLPGLPYEQYF. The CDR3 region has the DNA TGTGCCAGCAGTTACTCGCCCCTACCGGGACTACCCTACGAGCAGTACTTC.

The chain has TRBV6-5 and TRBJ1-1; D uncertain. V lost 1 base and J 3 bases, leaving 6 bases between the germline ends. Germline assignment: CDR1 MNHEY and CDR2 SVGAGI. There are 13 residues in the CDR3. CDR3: CASSYLGDTEAFF. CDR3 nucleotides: TGTGCCAGCAGTTACTTGGGAGACACTGAAGCTTTCTTT.

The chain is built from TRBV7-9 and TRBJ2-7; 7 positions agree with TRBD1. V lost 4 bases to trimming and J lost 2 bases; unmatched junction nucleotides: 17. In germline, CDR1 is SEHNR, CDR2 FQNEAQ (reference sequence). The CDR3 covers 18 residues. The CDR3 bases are TGTGCCAGCAGCTCGGCTGCTATTGGGACAGCCTTAACCTACGAGCAGTACTTC. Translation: CASSSAAIGTALTYEQYF.

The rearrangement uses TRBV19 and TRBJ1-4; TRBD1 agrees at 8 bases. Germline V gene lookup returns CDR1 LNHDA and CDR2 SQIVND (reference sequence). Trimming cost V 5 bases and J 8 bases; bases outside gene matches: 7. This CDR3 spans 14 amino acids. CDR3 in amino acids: CASSLQGAREKLFF. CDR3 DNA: TGTGCCAGTAGTCTCCAGGGGGCGCGGGAAAAACTGTTTTTT.

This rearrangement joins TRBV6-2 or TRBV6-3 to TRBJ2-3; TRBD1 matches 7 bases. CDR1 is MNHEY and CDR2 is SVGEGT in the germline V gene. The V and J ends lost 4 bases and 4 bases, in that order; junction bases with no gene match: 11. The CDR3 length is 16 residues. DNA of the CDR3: TGTGCCAGCAGTTCCTTAAGGGGGCAAAGCCCAGATACGCAGTATTTT. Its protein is CASSSLRGQSPDTQYF.

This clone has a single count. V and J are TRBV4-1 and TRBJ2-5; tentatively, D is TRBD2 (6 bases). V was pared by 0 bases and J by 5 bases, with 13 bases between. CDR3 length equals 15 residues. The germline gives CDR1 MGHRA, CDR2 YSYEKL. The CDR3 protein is CASSQDPGGKETQYF. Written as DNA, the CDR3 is TGCGCCAGCAGCCAAGATCCCGGGGGTAAGGAGACCCAGTACTTC.

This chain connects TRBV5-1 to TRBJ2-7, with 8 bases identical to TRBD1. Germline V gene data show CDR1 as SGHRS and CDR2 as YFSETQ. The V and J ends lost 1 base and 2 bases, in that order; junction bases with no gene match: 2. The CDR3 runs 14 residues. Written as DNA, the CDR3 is TGCGCCAGCAGCTTGATGGACAGGGCCTACGAGCAGTACTTC. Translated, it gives CASSLMDRAYEQYF.

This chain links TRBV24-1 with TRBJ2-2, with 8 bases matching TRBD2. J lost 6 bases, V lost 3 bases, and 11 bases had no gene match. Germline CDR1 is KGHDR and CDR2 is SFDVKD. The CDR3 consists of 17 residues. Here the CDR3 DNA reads TGTGCCACCAGTGATGCCGGGGGGGCATTTAGAGCCGGGGAGCTGTTTTTT. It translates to CATSDAGGAFRAGELFF.

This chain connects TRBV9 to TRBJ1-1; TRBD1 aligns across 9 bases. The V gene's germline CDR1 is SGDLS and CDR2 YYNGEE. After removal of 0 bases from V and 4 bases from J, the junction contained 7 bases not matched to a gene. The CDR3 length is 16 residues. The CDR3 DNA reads TGTGCCAGCAGCGTAGGACCCCGGGACAGGGCCACTGAAGCTTTCTTT. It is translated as CASSVGPRDRATEAFF.

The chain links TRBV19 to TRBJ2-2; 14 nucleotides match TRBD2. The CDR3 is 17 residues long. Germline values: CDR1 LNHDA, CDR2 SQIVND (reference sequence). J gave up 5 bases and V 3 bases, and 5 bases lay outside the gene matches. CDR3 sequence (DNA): TGTGCCAGTAGTATCGGACTAGCGGGGGGAGGGACCGGGGAGCTGTTTTTT. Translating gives CASSIGLAGGGTGELFF.

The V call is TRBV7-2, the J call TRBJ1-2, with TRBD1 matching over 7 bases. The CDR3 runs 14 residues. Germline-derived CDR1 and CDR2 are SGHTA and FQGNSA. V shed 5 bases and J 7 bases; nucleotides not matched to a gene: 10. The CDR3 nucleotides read TGTGCCAGCAGCCACGACAGGGTGGTAGTTGGCTACACCTTC. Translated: CASSHDRVVVGYTF.

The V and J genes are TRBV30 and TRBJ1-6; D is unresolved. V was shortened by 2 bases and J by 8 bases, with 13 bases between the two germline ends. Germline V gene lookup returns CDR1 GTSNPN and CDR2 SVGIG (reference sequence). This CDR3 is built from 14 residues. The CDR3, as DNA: TGTGCCTGGAGTTCGCTGAACAGCCATTCACCCCTCCACTTT. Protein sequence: CAWSSLNSHSPLHF.

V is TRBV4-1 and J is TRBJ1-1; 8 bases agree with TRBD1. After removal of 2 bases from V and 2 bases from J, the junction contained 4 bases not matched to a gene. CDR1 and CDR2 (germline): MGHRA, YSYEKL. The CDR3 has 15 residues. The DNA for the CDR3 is TGCGCCAGCAGCCAAAGGGACAGGATAAACACTGAAGCTTTCTTT. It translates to CASSQRDRINTEAFF.

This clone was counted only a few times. The CDR3 DNA reads TGCGCCAGCAGCCAGGCCAGCACAGATACGCAGTATTTT. This sequence encodes CASSQASTDTQYF. The J gene is TRBJ2-3, the V gene TRBV4-1; no clear D gene. The CDR3 has 13 amino acids. Germline V gives CDR1 MGHRA, CDR2 YSYEKL. Trimming stripped 3 bases from V and 0 bases from J, with 4 bases between.

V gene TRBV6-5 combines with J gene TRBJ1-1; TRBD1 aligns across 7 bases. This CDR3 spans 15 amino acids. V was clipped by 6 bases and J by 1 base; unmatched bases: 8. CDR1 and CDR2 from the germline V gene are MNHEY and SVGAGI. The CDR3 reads CASSPQRTGNTEAFF. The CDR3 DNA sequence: TGTGCCAGCAGCCCCCAGAGGACAGGGAACACTGAAGCTTTCTTT.

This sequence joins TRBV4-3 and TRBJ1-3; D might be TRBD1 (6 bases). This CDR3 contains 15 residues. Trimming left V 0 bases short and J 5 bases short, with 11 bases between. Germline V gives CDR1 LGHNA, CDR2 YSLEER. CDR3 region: CASSQDRGTRNTIYF. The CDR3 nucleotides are TGCGCCAGCAGCCAAGACAGGGGAACGAGAAACACCATATATTTT.

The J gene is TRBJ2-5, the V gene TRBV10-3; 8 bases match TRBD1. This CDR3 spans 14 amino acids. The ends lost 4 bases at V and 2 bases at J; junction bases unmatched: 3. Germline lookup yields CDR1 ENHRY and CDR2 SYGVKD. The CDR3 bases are TGTGCCATCAGTGCGGGACAGGAACAAGAGACCCAGTACTTC. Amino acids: CAISAGQEQETQYF.